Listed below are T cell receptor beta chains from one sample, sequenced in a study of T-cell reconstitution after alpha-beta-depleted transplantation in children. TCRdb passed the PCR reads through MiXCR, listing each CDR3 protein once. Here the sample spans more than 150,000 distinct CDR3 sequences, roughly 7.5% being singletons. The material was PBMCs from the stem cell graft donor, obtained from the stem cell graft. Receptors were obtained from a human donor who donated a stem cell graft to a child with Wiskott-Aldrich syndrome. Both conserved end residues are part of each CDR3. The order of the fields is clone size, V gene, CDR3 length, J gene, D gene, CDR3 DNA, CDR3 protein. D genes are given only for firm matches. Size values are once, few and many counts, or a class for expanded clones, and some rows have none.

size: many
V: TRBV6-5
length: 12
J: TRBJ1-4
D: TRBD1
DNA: TGTGCCAGCCGGGACAGGGATGAAAAACTGTTTTTT
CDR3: CASRDRDEKLFF

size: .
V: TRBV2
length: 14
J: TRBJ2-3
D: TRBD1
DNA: TGTGCCAGCAGTGAAGACAGGGGAGCAGATACGCAGTATTTT
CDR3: CASSEDRGADTQYF

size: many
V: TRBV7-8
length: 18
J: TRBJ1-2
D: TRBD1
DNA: TGTGCCAGCAGAATCGCGGCCGGGACAGGGGACCTCGGAGGTGGCTACACCTTC
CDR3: CASRIAAGTGDLGGGYTF

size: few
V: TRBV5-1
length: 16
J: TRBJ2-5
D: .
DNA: TGCGCCAGCAGCTTGGCCTCAGGGAAGCTCCTCACGGCCCAGTACTTC
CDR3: CASSLASGKLLTAQYF

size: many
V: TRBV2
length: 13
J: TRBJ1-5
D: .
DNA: TGTGCCAGCATGCAGGTTAGCAATCAGCCCCAGCATTTT
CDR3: CASMQVSNQPQHF

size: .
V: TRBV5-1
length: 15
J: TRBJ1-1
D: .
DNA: TGCGCCAGCAGCTTGCTCGGACAATTGAACACTGAAGCTTTCTTT
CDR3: CASSLLGQLNTEAFF

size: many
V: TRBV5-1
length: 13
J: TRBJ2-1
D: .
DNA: TGCGCCAGCAGCTTTCAGCAGAACAATGAGCAGTTCTTC
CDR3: CASSFQQNNEQFF

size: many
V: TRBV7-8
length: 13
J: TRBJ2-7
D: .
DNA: TGTGCCAGCAGCGAAAACTGGGACTACGAGCAGTACTTC
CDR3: CASSENWDYEQYF

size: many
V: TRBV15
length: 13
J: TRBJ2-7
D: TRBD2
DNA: TGTGCCACCAGGCCTAGCGGGATTTACGAGCAGTACTTC
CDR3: CATRPSGIYEQYF

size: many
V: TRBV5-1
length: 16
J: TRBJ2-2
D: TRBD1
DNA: TGCGCCAGCAGCTTGGACGGCAGGGGGATTACCGGGGAGCTGTTTTTT
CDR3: CASSLDGRGITGELFF

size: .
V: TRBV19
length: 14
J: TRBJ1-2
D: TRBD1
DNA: TGTGCCAGTAGTATTCTCAGGGGGCCAGACGGCTACACCTTC
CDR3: CASSILRGPDGYTF

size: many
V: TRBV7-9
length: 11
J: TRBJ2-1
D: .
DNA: TGTGCCAGCAGCTTCCCTAATGAGCAGTTCTTC
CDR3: CASSFPNEQFF

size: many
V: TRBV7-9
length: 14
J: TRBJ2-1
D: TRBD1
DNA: TGTGCCAGCAGCCGCGGACAGGGAAATGATGAGCAGTTCTTC
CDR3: CASSRGQGNDEQFF

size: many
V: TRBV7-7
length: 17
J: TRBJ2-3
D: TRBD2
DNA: TGTGCCAGCAGCTGGAAGTTAGCGGGAGGGCCTGGGGATACGCAGTATTTT
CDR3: CASSWKLAGGPGDTQYF

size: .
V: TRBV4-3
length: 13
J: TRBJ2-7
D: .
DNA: TGCGCCAGCAGCCAAGTTCAGGGGTACGAGCAGTACTTC
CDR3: CASSQVQGYEQYF

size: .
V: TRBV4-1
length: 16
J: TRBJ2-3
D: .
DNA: TGCGCCAGCAGCCCGGGGGGCGGGGGCATGACAGATACGCAGTATTTT
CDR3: CASSPGGGGMTDTQYF

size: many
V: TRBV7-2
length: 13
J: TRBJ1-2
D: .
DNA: TGTGCCAGCAGTGCGGGGGGTGGCTATGGCTACACCTTC
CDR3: CASSAGGGYGYTF

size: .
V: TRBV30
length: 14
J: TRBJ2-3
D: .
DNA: TGTGCCTGGAGAGTCCGGGGGCGCCCAGATACGCAGTATTTT
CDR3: CAWRVRGRPDTQYF

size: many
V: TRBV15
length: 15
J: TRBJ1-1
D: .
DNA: TGTGCCACCAGCAGAGGGGCTGGCCGGGACACTGAAGCTTTCTTT
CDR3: CATSRGAGRDTEAFF

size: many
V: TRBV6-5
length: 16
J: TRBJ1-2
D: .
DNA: TGTGCCAGCAGTTACTCGAACGTTAACAGGCTCTATGGCTACACCTTC
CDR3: CASSYSNVNRLYGYTF

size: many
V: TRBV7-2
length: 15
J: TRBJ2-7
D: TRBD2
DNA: TGTGCCAGCAGCTTAACGGGAACTAGCGGGAACGAGCAGTACTTC
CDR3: CASSLTGTSGNEQYF

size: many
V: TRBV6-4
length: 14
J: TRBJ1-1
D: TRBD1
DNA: TGTGCCAGCAGAGACAGGGGAATGAACACTGAAGCTTTCTTT
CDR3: CASRDRGMNTEAFF